What follows is one T cell receptor beta chain and its context. Its specificity is not known. cDNA synthesis was performed by 5'RACE with 10-nucleotide random UMIs. TCRdb recomputed calls from the 5' RACE reads with MiXCR, one row per CDR3 protein. The table has tens of thousands of distinct CDR3 sequences, approximately 4.1% seen once. These data originate in a study of neurological immune-mediated disorders. Study in general: Relapsing-remitting disease affected some 31, and secondary progressive 3, of roughly 35 multiple sclerosis patients.

Whole-study results and caveats: Levels of TCR clonal expansion peaked in HTLV-1-associated myelopathy and reached their lowest in multiple sclerosis, under those of healthy controls.

The material sequenced was PBMCs. The receptor comes from a man aged 25-40 years with multiple sclerosis.

CDR3 protein: CAISPGIRNSPLHF. In DNA, the CDR3 is TGTGCCATCAGCCCCGGAATTCGTAATTCACCCCTCCACTTT. The chain carries TRBV10-3 and TRBJ1-6; D not resolved. This CDR3 is 14 amino acids long. The V gene's germline CDR1 is ENHRY and CDR2 SYGVKD. Trimming took off 6 bases at V and 6 bases at J, with 12 bases between the two ends.